This passage covers 27 T cell receptor beta chains from one sample sequenced in a study of T cells after posttransplantation cyclophosphamide. Cyclophosphamide on days +3 and +4 followed busulfan-fludarabine conditioning and a marrow graft. Clones were read by immunoSEQ multiplex PCR, and TCRdb kept only the in-frame ones, dropping some. The table includes about 43,000 clones, 80% to 95% detected once. The sequenced sample was PBMCs, obtained 60 to 65 days after allogeneic stem cell transplant with posttransplant cyclophosphamide. These receptors were obtained from a male patient aged 55 to 70 who received an allogeneic stem cell transplant from a related donor and was CMV-positive. Some T cells could come from the graft donor.

V usage is TRBV18 and J usage is TRBJ1-1; 8 positions agree with TRBD1. V lost 4 bases, J lost 5 bases, and 9 bases stayed unmatched. The CDR3 runs 15 residues. CDR1 is KGHSH, CDR2 LQKENI, per germline. The CDR3 here is CASSRERQGHTEAFF. As DNA, the CDR3 is TGTGCCAGCTCACGGGAAAGACAGGGGCATACTGAAGCTTTCTTT.

This chain links TRBV5-1 with TRBJ2-3; D possibly corresponds to TRBD2 (5 bases). The V gene lost 4 bases and the J gene lost 5 bases, with 11 bases spanning the gap. Germline V gives CDR1 SGHRS, CDR2 YFSETQ. The CDR3 consists of 13 residues. DNA for the CDR3: TGCGCCAGCAGCCCCCACGGAGGAGATACGCAGTATTTT. This encodes CASSPHGGDTQYF.

The chain recombines TRBV5-1 with TRBJ1-1; maybe TRBD1 (6 bases). Germline V gene data show CDR1 as SGHRS and CDR2 as YFSETQ. Trimming left V 0 bases short and J 1 base short, with 13 bases between. The CDR3 length is 16 residues. Written as DNA, the CDR3 is TGCGCCAGCAGCTTGGAGCCGGGACACTGGAACACTGAAGCTTTCTTT. Protein sequence: CASSLEPGHWNTEAFF.

This clone was counted once. The chain is built from TRBV6-6 and TRBJ1-2; 7 nucleotides match TRBD1. This CDR3 region has 14 residues. Germline-derived CDR1 and CDR2 are MNHNY and SVGAGI (reference sequence). V shed 6 bases and J 8 bases; nucleotides not matched to a gene: 12. The CDR3 DNA reads as TGTGCCAGCAGCGTACTAGGGGGCGCGAAGGGCTACACCTTC. This encodes CASSVLGGAKGYTF.

CDR3 amino acids: CASSLGSGNYGYTF. The DNA for the CDR3 is TGCGCCAGCAGCTTGGGTTCAGGAAACTATGGCTACACCTTC. The rearrangement links TRBV5-1 to TRBJ1-2, with unresolved D. The V and J ends lost 0 bases and 2 bases respectively, with 8 bases between them. CDR1 is SGHRS and CDR2 is YFSETQ in the germline V gene. This CDR3 contains 14 residues.

The V gene is TRBV14, the J gene TRBJ1-1; TRBD1 aligns across 9 bases. Looked up from germline, CDR1 is SGHDN and CDR2 is FVKESK. The CDR3 is 20 residues long. The V segment lost 1 base and the J segment 0 bases; nucleotides outside the gene matches: 15. The CDR3 nucleotides read TGTGCCAGCAGCCAAGGCGGGTACCGGGACAGGGTCACCATGAACACTGAAGCTTTCTTT. It encodes CASSQGGYRDRVTMNTEAFF. Combining the CDR3 with reference TRBV14 and TRBJ1-1 gives the whole variable domain EAGVTQFPSHSVIEKGQTVTLRCDPISGHDNLYWYRRVMGKEIKFLLHFVKESKQDESGMPNNRFLAERTGGTYSTLKVQPAELEDSGVYFCASSQGGYRDRVTMNTEAFFGQGTRLTVV.

The chain couples TRBV19 to TRBJ2-5; D gene ambiguous. The germline V gene encodes CDR1 LNHDA and CDR2 SQIVND (reference sequence). V was trimmed by 2 bases and J by 7 bases, leaving 5 bases between them. The length of the CDR3 is 11 residues. As DNA, the CDR3 is TGTGCCAGTAGTATACCGGGGACCCAGTACTTC. Amino acid sequence: CASSIPGTQYF.

The chain couples TRBV9 to TRBJ2-2; the D is unclear. Trimming shortened V by 4 bases and J by 4 bases, and 11 bases separated the two germline ends. The CDR3 has 14 amino acids. Germline lookup yields CDR1 SGDLS and CDR2 YYNGEE. The CDR3 DNA reads as TGTGCCAGCAGCCCACGACTGACCACCGGGGAGCTGTTTTTT. This translates into CASSPRLTTGELFF.

The rearrangement links TRBV7-8 to TRBJ1-5; perhaps TRBD1 as D (5 bases). Trimming stripped 3 bases from V and 4 bases from J, with 13 bases between. This CDR3 is built from 15 residues. Germline V gene data show CDR1 as SGHVS and CDR2 as FQNEAQ. The CDR3 protein is CASSLRRGPNQPQHF. Here the CDR3 DNA reads TGTGCCAGCAGCTTGCGGCGGGGCCCGAATCAGCCCCAGCATTTT.

V and J are TRBV19 and TRBJ1-5, with unresolved D. V lost 3 bases to trimming and J lost 1 base, with 4 bases between them. CDR3 length: 13 residues. In germline, CDR1 is LNHDA, CDR2 SQIVND (reference sequence). The CDR3 sequence: CASSIQSNQPQHF. Here the CDR3 DNA reads TGTGCCAGTAGTATTCAGAGCAATCAGCCCCAGCATTTT.

J is TRBJ1-1 and V is TRBV14, with D maybe TRBD1 (6 bases). The CDR3 runs 14 residues. Germline CDR1 is SGHDN and CDR2 is FVKESK. Trimming took 8 bases from V and 5 from J, leaving 18 bases between them. The CDR3 reads CASARWGGLTEAFF. CDR3 coding DNA: TGTGCCAGCGCAAGGTGGGGGGGGCTTACTGAAGCTTTCTTT.

This chain joins TRBV29-1 and TRBJ2-7; D uncertain. V shed 5 bases and J shed 4 bases, with 12 bases lying between them. The CDR3 loop spans 12 amino acids. Germline CDR1 SQVTM, CDR2 ANQGSEA. The CDR3 sequence: CSVTDPAYEQYF. The DNA of the CDR3 is TGCAGCGTTACAGATCCGGCTTACGAGCAGTACTTC.

The chain combines TRBV6-5 with TRBJ2-5; perhaps TRBD1 as D (6 bases). Per germline, CDR1 MNHEY and CDR2 SVGAGI. Trimming cost V 8 bases and J 5 bases, with 12 bases left between them. CDR3 length equals 12 residues. CDR3 bases: TGTGCCAGCTCAGGGGTGGGGGAGACCCAGTACTTC. Translated, it gives CASSGVGETQYF.

V and J are TRBV11-2 and TRBJ2-3; TRBD2 aligns across 9 bases. This CDR3 is 17 amino acids long. Germline V gives CDR1 SGHAT, CDR2 FQNNGV. With V trimmed by 3 bases and J by 0 bases, 7 bases remained unmatched. DNA for the CDR3: TGTGCCAGCAGCTTGTCGATACTAGCGGGTAGCACAGATACGCAGTATTTT. Translation gives CASSLSILAGSTDTQYF.

In this sample, this clone turned up once. The gene calls are TRBV11-3 and TRBJ2-1, with D perhaps TRBD1 (6 bases). The CDR3 is 16 residues long. With 2 bases removed from V and 2 bases from J, the gap between germline ends came to 13 bases. Looked up from germline, CDR1 is SGHNT and CDR2 is YENEEA. This CDR3 is CASSLRSDRAYNEQFF. Written as DNA, the CDR3 is TGTGCCAGCAGCTTAAGGTCGGACAGAGCCTACAATGAGCAGTTCTTC.

This rearrangement joins TRBV5-4 to TRBJ1-4; 8 nucleotides match TRBD1. This CDR3 is 15 amino acids long. V was pared by 3 bases and J by 5 bases, with 6 bases of the junction left unmatched. Germline V CDR1 and CDR2: SGHNT, YYREEE (reference sequence). The CDR3 spells CASSSQGARNEKLFF. Here the CDR3 DNA reads TGTGCCAGCAGCTCTCAGGGGGCGCGGAATGAAAAACTGTTTTTT.

The chain has TRBV5-1 and TRBJ1-1; no definite D call. CDR1 is SGHRS and CDR2 is YFSETQ in the germline V gene. The CDR3 covers 13 residues. With 1 base removed from V and 2 bases from J, the gap between germline ends came to 6 bases. CDR3 DNA sequence: TGCGCCAGCAGCTTGCTCAGTAACACTGAAGCTTTCTTT. This codes for CASSLLSNTEAFF.

This clone was detected once. The chain uses TRBV6-1 and TRBJ2-5, with 9 positions matching TRBD1. TRBJ2-7 explains the end of the DNA better; the J call may be wrong. CDR1 and CDR2 (germline): MNHNS, SASEGT. The CDR3 is 14 residues long. CDR3 bases: TGTGCCAGCAGTGCCCGGACAGGGGTCTACGAGCAGTACTTC. It is translated as CASSARTGVYEQYF.

In its sample, this clone was seen once. This chain uses TRBV18 with TRBJ2-3; 7 positions match TRBD1. With V trimmed by 6 bases and J by 4 bases, 16 bases remained unmatched. Germline assignment: CDR1 KGHSH and CDR2 LQKENI. The CDR3 totals 17 residues. CDR3 region: CASSPNLRTGWPDTQYF. The DNA for the CDR3 is TGTGCCAGCTCGCCTAATCTAAGGACAGGTTGGCCAGATACGCAGTATTTT.

This chain uses TRBV6-5 with TRBJ1-6; 8 positions agree with TRBD1. With 5 bases clipped from V and 9 bases from J, the junction kept 6 bases outside the gene matches. Per the germline V gene, CDR1 is MNHEY and CDR2 is SVGAGI. CDR3 size: 14 residues. CDR3 protein: CASSRPGQASPLHF. DNA of the CDR3: TGTGCCAGCAGTCGACCGGGACAGGCTTCACCCCTCCACTTT.

This chain joins TRBV18 and TRBJ1-1, with D maybe TRBD1 (6 bases). The CDR3 is made up of 15 amino acids. Per germline, CDR1 KGHSH and CDR2 LQKENI. V dropped 2 bases and J dropped 10 bases, with 20 bases sitting between them. CDR3 sequence: CASSPSAGDSQGAFF. The CDR3 nucleotides are TGTGCCAGCTCACCATCCGCGGGCGATTCACAGGGAGCTTTCTTT.

The chain combines TRBV7-8 with TRBJ1-5; tentatively, D is TRBD1 (6 bases). V was pared by 5 bases and J by 5 bases, with 25 bases between. CDR1 is SGHVS and CDR2 is FQNEAQ in the germline V gene. The CDR3 spans 18 residues. DNA of the CDR3: TGTGCCAGCAGCCCCGAAGTTGGCCTGAGGGACACTGATCAGCCCCAGCATTTT. It codes for CASSPEVGLRDTDQPQHF.

This clone was detected only once. The CDR3 DNA reads as TGCGCCACCAAATCGACTGGACAGTGGGGTGAGACCCAGTACTTC. It yields the protein CATKSTGQWGETQYF. This rearrangement joins TRBV4-1 to TRBJ2-5; TRBD1 is a possible D gene (6 bases). Trimming shortened V by 10 bases and J by 5 bases, and 23 bases separated the two germline ends. The CDR3 runs to 15 residues. Germline CDR1 is MGHRA and CDR2 is YSYEKL.

This clone showed up just a few times. The chain has TRBV14 and TRBJ1-1; 7 nucleotides match TRBD1. J gave up 0 bases and V 4 bases, and 8 bases lay outside the gene matches. This CDR3 is built from 16 residues. Germline CDR1 SGHDN, CDR2 FVKESK. The CDR3 DNA is TGTGCCAGCAGCCGACAGGGAAGGGGGCTGAACACTGAAGCTTTCTTT. Amino acids: CASSRQGRGLNTEAFF.

The chain has TRBV2 and TRBJ2-5, with a weak D call TRBD1 (5 bases). From germline, CDR1 is SNHLY and CDR2 FYNNEI. This CDR3 is 14 amino acids long. Trimming took off 5 bases at V and 2 bases at J, with 12 bases between the two ends. The CDR3 sequence: CASSRVDRQETQYF. CDR3 nucleotides: TGTGCCAGCAGTCGTGTCGACAGACAAGAGACCCAGTACTTC. The whole variable domain, filled in from reference TRBV2 and TRBJ2-5, reads EPEVTQTPSHQVTQMGQEVILRCVPISNHLYFYWYRQILGQKVEFLVSFYNNEISEKSEIFDDQFSVERPDGSNFTLKIRSTKLEDSAMYFCASSRVDRQETQYFGPGTRLLVL.

This chain links TRBV18 with TRBJ1-1, with D uncertain. The CDR3 loop spans 15 amino acids. Germline loops: CDR1 KGHSH, CDR2 LQKENI. V was trimmed by 3 bases and J by 5 bases, leaving 16 bases between them. The CDR3 nucleotides read TGTGCCAGCTCACCTCAGACCCCCCCGGGGACTGAAGCTTTCTTT. Protein product: CASSPQTPPGTEAFF.

The chain links TRBV5-1 to TRBJ2-2; TRBD1 is a possible D gene (5 bases). Germline V CDR1 and CDR2: SGHRS, YFSETQ. V dropped 3 bases and J dropped 5 bases, with 11 bases sitting between them. CDR3 length: 14 residues. As DNA, the CDR3 is TGCGCCAGCAGCTCAACAGGTGCGACCGGGGAGCTGTTTTTT. It translates to CASSSTGATGELFF.